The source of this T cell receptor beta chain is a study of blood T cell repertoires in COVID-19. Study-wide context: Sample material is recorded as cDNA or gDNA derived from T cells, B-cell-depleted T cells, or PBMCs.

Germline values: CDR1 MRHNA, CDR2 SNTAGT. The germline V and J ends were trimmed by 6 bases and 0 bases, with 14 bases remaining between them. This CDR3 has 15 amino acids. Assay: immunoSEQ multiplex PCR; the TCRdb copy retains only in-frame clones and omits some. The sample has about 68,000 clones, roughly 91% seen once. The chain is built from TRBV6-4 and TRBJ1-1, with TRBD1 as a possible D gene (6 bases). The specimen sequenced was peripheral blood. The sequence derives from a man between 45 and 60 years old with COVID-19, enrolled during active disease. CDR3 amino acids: CASRTGLRLNTEAFF. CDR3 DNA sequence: TGTGCCAGCAGAACAGGGTTAAGGCTGAACACTGAAGCTTTCTTT.